The clone carrying this TCR beta chain has more than one count but fewer than ten. The germline V gene has CDR1 LGHNA and CDR2 YSLEER. Trimming cost V 0 bases and J 7 bases, with 7 bases left between them. The CDR3 runs 13 residues. This sample stems from a study of blood T cell repertoires in COVID-19. Whole-study context: Sites in the United States, Italy and Spain provided acute and convalescent COVID-19 samples. Sample material is recorded as cDNA or gDNA derived from T cells, B-cell-depleted T cells, or PBMCs.

Sequenced by immunoSEQ multiplex PCR; TCRdb stores in-frame clones only, minus some. The sample lists tens of thousands of clones, 88% occurring once. The J gene is TRBJ2-1, the V gene TRBV4-3, with D perhaps TRBD2 (5 bases). The sequencing input was peripheral blood. This receptor was taken from a human donor in a cohort sampled during active COVID-19. CDR3 DNA sequence: TGCGCCAGCAGCCAAGAGAGAGGGAATGAGCAGTTCTTC. It translates to CASSQERGNEQFF.